These T cell receptor beta chains were read from a single sample in a study of blood T cell repertoires in COVID-19. Produced via immunoSEQ multiplex PCR; TCRdb's table is partial and in-frame only. Here the sample spans tens of thousands of clones, around nine tenths being singletons. Sequencing was performed on peripheral blood. Receptor source: a man aged 55 to 70 with COVID-19, enrolled during active disease. CDR3s include the opening cysteine and the closing phenylalanine or tryptophan. D genes are given only for firm matches. Not every row has a clone size; where given, it reads once, few, many or a size class.

CDR3nt: TGCGCCAGCAGCTTGGAGGTAAACCCGGGGTCTGGCTACACCTTC; CDR3aa: CASSLEVNPGSGYTF; len: 15; j_gene: TRBJ1-2; v_gene: TRBV5-1; d_gene: .; abundance: .
CDR3nt: TGTGCCAGCAGCTGGACTAGCGGGAATGAGCAGTTCTTC; CDR3aa: CASSWTSGNEQFF; len: 13; j_gene: TRBJ2-1; v_gene: TRBV7-9; d_gene: TRBD2; abundance: .
CDR3nt: TGTGCCAGTGGGGGGGCAGATGAGACCCAGTACTTC; CDR3aa: CASGGADETQYF; len: 12; j_gene: TRBJ2-5; v_gene: TRBV7-2; d_gene: .; abundance: .
CDR3nt: TGTGCCAGCAGCACAGGACTAGCGGCTAGCACAGATACGCAGTATTTT; CDR3aa: CASSTGLAASTDTQYF; len: 16; j_gene: TRBJ2-3; v_gene: TRBV7-2; d_gene: TRBD2; abundance: .
CDR3nt: TGCGCCAGCAGCCAAGCGGGAGGGCTACGCAATGAGCAGTTCTTC; CDR3aa: CASSQAGGLRNEQFF; len: 15; j_gene: TRBJ2-1; v_gene: TRBV4-3; d_gene: TRBD2; abundance: .
CDR3nt: TGTGCCAGCAGTGGACAACAGGTTAACTCCTACGAGCAGTACTTC; CDR3aa: CASSGQQVNSYEQYF; len: 15; j_gene: TRBJ2-7; v_gene: TRBV28; d_gene: .; abundance: .
CDR3nt: TGTGCCAGCAGCGAGTACAATGAGCAGTTCTTC; CDR3aa: CASSEYNEQFF; len: 11; j_gene: TRBJ2-1; v_gene: TRBV11-2; d_gene: .; abundance: .
CDR3nt: TGTGCCAGCAGCCAAGGGGCAGGGCGCTATGGCTACACCTTC; CDR3aa: CASSQGAGRYGYTF; len: 14; j_gene: TRBJ1-2; v_gene: TRBV3-1/TRBV3-2; d_gene: .; abundance: .
CDR3nt: TGTGCCAGCAGCCCACAGGGTCGAGGCACTGAAGCTTTCTTT; CDR3aa: CASSPQGRGTEAFF; len: 14; j_gene: TRBJ1-1; v_gene: TRBV25-1; d_gene: .; abundance: .
CDR3nt: TGTGCCAGTAGTACCGGGACAGAAAACAATCAGCCCCAGCATTTT; CDR3aa: CASSTGTENNQPQHF; len: 15; j_gene: TRBJ1-5; v_gene: TRBV19; d_gene: TRBD1; abundance: once
CDR3nt: TGTGCCAGCAGTGGGACTAGCGGCCTCTTGGAGACCCAGTACTTC; CDR3aa: CASSGTSGLLETQYF; len: 15; j_gene: TRBJ2-5; v_gene: TRBV2; d_gene: TRBD2; abundance: .
CDR3nt: TGTGCCAGCAGCCTCTATGGGACAGCCTCTAGCACAGATACGCAGTATTTT; CDR3aa: CASSLYGTASSTDTQYF; len: 17; j_gene: TRBJ2-3; v_gene: TRBV5-8; d_gene: TRBD1; abundance: few
CDR3nt: TGTGCCATCAGCGCTGGACAGGGGGCAACCGGGGAGCTGTTTTTT; CDR3aa: CAISAGQGATGELFF; len: 15; j_gene: TRBJ2-2; v_gene: TRBV10-3; d_gene: TRBD1; abundance: .
CDR3nt: TGTGCCAGCAGCTTGGAACAAAACCAAGAGACCCAGTACTTC; CDR3aa: CASSLEQNQETQYF; len: 14; j_gene: TRBJ2-5; v_gene: TRBV5-5; d_gene: .; abundance: .
CDR3nt: TGTGCCAGCAGTTACAAACCGGGGGGAGATGGCTACACCTTC; CDR3aa: CASSYKPGGDGYTF; len: 14; j_gene: TRBJ1-2; v_gene: TRBV6-2/TRBV6-3; d_gene: .; abundance: .
CDR3nt: TGTGCCAGCAGCGCTATCTTTAACCCTAGCACAGATACGCAGTATTTT; CDR3aa: CASSAIFNPSTDTQYF; len: 16; j_gene: TRBJ2-3; v_gene: TRBV9; d_gene: .; abundance: .
CDR3nt: TGCGCCAGCAGCTTCGAGGCACGGGATGGCTACACCTTC; CDR3aa: CASSFEARDGYTF; len: 13; j_gene: TRBJ1-2; v_gene: TRBV5-1; d_gene: .; abundance: .
CDR3nt: TGCGCCAGCAGCCAATCTGTTTGGGGAGGCTATGGCTACACCTTC; CDR3aa: CASSQSVWGGYGYTF; len: 15; j_gene: TRBJ1-2; v_gene: TRBV4-3; d_gene: .; abundance: .
CDR3nt: TGTGCCAGCAGCGCGGACAGGGGGCTACGAGAGCAGTACTTC; CDR3aa: CASSADRGLREQYF; len: 14; j_gene: TRBJ2-7; v_gene: TRBV7-2; d_gene: TRBD1; abundance: few
CDR3nt: TGTGCCAGCAGTATCCCTGGAGCTGGAAACACCATATATTTT; CDR3aa: CASSIPGAGNTIYF; len: 14; j_gene: TRBJ1-3; v_gene: TRBV28; d_gene: .; abundance: .
CDR3nt: TGCGCCAGCAGCTTACTTGGCGGGAGGGAGACCGGGGAGCTGTTTTTT; CDR3aa: CASSLLGGRETGELFF; len: 16; j_gene: TRBJ2-2; v_gene: TRBV5-1; d_gene: TRBD2; abundance: .
CDR3nt: TGTGCCAGCAGCTTAGATTCTGCGGGAGGCTACACCTTC; CDR3aa: CASSLDSAGGYTF; len: 13; j_gene: TRBJ1-2; v_gene: TRBV7-9; d_gene: .; abundance: .
CDR3nt: TGCGCCAGCAGCCAAGGGGGACAGGGAAGGGGAGAGCAGTTCTTC; CDR3aa: CASSQGGQGRGEQFF; len: 15; j_gene: TRBJ2-1; v_gene: TRBV4-3; d_gene: TRBD1; abundance: .
CDR3nt: TGCAGCGTGGGACTTATGAAGCCGGGGGGCAATGAGCAGTTCTTC; CDR3aa: CSVGLMKPGGNEQFF; len: 15; j_gene: TRBJ2-1; v_gene: TRBV29-1; d_gene: TRBD2; abundance: .
CDR3nt: TGTGCCAGCAGCTTGATTGGGGGGAGGCAAGAGACCCAGTACTTC; CDR3aa: CASSLIGGRQETQYF; len: 15; j_gene: TRBJ2-5; v_gene: TRBV5-5; d_gene: .; abundance: .
CDR3nt: TGTGCCAGCAGTCAAGACAGGGGGCAAAATGAGCAGTTCTTC; CDR3aa: CASSQDRGQNEQFF; len: 14; j_gene: TRBJ2-1; v_gene: TRBV3-1/TRBV3-2; d_gene: TRBD1; abundance: .
CDR3nt: TGCAGCGTTGATGAGTACGACGAGCAGTACTTC; CDR3aa: CSVDEYDEQYF; len: 11; j_gene: TRBJ2-7; v_gene: TRBV29-1; d_gene: .; abundance: .
CDR3nt: TGCAGCGTTGAAGATTGGGGACAGGGAAGCAATGAGCAGTTCTTC; CDR3aa: CSVEDWGQGSNEQFF; len: 15; j_gene: TRBJ2-1; v_gene: TRBV29-1; d_gene: TRBD1; abundance: once
CDR3nt: TGTGCCAGTAGTATTGGCGGCGATCAGCCCCAGCATTTT; CDR3aa: CASSIGGDQPQHF; len: 13; j_gene: TRBJ1-5; v_gene: TRBV19; d_gene: .; abundance: .
CDR3nt: TGTGCCAGCAGTAACAACAGGGGGCCGGCCACTGAAGCTTTCTTT; CDR3aa: CASSNNRGPATEAFF; len: 15; j_gene: TRBJ1-1; v_gene: TRBV6-5; d_gene: TRBD1; abundance: .
CDR3nt: TGTGCCTGGAGTCCCGGACAGGGGTCCTGGGGGGGCTACACCTTC; CDR3aa: CAWSPGQGSWGGYTF; len: 15; j_gene: TRBJ1-2; v_gene: TRBV30; d_gene: TRBD1; abundance: .
CDR3nt: TGTGCCATCAGGACCGGGACAGGGGGTAACAAAACTAGCACAGATACGCAGTATTTT; CDR3aa: CAIRTGTGGNKTSTDTQYF; len: 19; j_gene: TRBJ2-3; v_gene: TRBV10-3; d_gene: TRBD1; abundance: .
CDR3nt: TGTGCCAGCACCACAGGGGGGGTTGGTCCTGAAGCTTTCTTT; CDR3aa: CASTTGGVGPEAFF; len: 14; j_gene: TRBJ1-1; v_gene: TRBV28; d_gene: TRBD1; abundance: .
CDR3nt: TGTGCCACCGGGGAGGGGAACACTGAAGCTTTCTTT; CDR3aa: CATGEGNTEAFF; len: 12; j_gene: TRBJ1-1; v_gene: TRBV6-5; d_gene: .; abundance: once
CDR3nt: TGTGCCAGCAGTGAAGCCAGCCCTAGGCCCCAGCATTTT; CDR3aa: CASSEASPRPQHF; len: 13; j_gene: TRBJ1-5; v_gene: TRBV2; d_gene: .; abundance: .
CDR3nt: TGTGCCATCATTGCCAGTTTGAACACTGAAGCTTTCTTT; CDR3aa: CAIIASLNTEAFF; len: 13; j_gene: TRBJ1-1; v_gene: TRBV10-3; d_gene: .; abundance: .
CDR3nt: TGTGCCAGCATATTGGGTAGCGGGAGGGCGTACAATGAGCAGTTCTTC; CDR3aa: CASILGSGRAYNEQFF; len: 16; j_gene: TRBJ2-1; v_gene: TRBV2; d_gene: TRBD2; abundance: few
CDR3nt: TGTGCCAGCAGTTTAGACGGCGGGACGAACACCGGGGAGCTGTTTTTT; CDR3aa: CASSLDGGTNTGELFF; len: 16; j_gene: TRBJ2-2; v_gene: TRBV28; d_gene: .; abundance: .
CDR3nt: TGTGCCAGCAGCCTGGGACAGGGAGCAGATACGCAGTATTTT; CDR3aa: CASSLGQGADTQYF; len: 14; j_gene: TRBJ2-3; v_gene: TRBV5-6; d_gene: TRBD1; abundance: .
CDR3nt: TGTGCCAGCAGCCTTACCGAACTAGCGACCGGGGAGCTGTTTTTT; CDR3aa: CASSLTELATGELFF; len: 15; j_gene: TRBJ2-2; v_gene: TRBV3-1/TRBV3-2; d_gene: TRBD2; abundance: few
CDR3nt: TGTGCCAGCTCACCCAGGACAGGGGGCTATAGAAACGAGCAGTACTTC; CDR3aa: CASSPRTGGYRNEQYF; len: 16; j_gene: TRBJ2-7; v_gene: TRBV18; d_gene: TRBD1; abundance: .
CDR3nt: TGTGCCAGCAGCCAAACCGAAGCGCCAGACCGTGGCTACACCTTC; CDR3aa: CASSQTEAPDRGYTF; len: 15; j_gene: TRBJ1-2; v_gene: TRBV3-1/TRBV3-2; d_gene: .; abundance: medium-sized
CDR3nt: TGTGCCAGCAGAAAGACAGGGTCGTACCACGAGCAGTACTTC; CDR3aa: CASRKTGSYHEQYF; len: 14; j_gene: TRBJ2-7; v_gene: TRBV6-5; d_gene: TRBD1; abundance: .
CDR3nt: TGTGCCAGCACCCAAGGGAAGGGGGAATCACCCCTCCACTTT; CDR3aa: CASTQGKGESPLHF; len: 14; j_gene: TRBJ1-6; v_gene: TRBV6-5; d_gene: .; abundance: .
CDR3nt: TGTGCCAGTAGTATAGATCCTTGGACAGGGGGCAATCAGCCCCAGCATTTT; CDR3aa: CASSIDPWTGGNQPQHF; len: 17; j_gene: TRBJ1-5; v_gene: TRBV19; d_gene: TRBD1; abundance: once
CDR3nt: TGTGCCAGCAGCCAACAAACAGGGATCGAGACCCAGTACTTC; CDR3aa: CASSQQTGIETQYF; len: 14; j_gene: TRBJ2-5; v_gene: TRBV3-1/TRBV3-2; d_gene: .; abundance: .
CDR3nt: TGTGCCAGGACAGGGGCGGACACTGAAGCTTTCTTT; CDR3aa: CARTGADTEAFF; len: 12; j_gene: TRBJ1-1; v_gene: TRBV30; d_gene: TRBD1; abundance: .
CDR3nt: TGTGCCAGCAGCCAGGACAGCGCGGCGGGCGCCTACGAGCAGTACTTC; CDR3aa: CASSQDSAAGAYEQYF; len: 16; j_gene: TRBJ2-7; v_gene: TRBV4-2; d_gene: .; abundance: .
CDR3nt: TGTGCCAGCAGCCAAGAGGGGCGGACAAGACCCTACGAGCAGTACTTC; CDR3aa: CASSQEGRTRPYEQYF; len: 16; j_gene: TRBJ2-7; v_gene: TRBV3-1/TRBV3-2; d_gene: .; abundance: .